This T cell receptor beta chain came from a study of neurological immune-mediated disorders. The study's findings and limits: The greatest TCR clonal expansion occurred in HTLV-1-associated myelopathy and the least in multiple sclerosis, which fell below healthy controls.

TCRdb reprocessed the 5' RACE reads via MiXCR and lists one record per CDR3 protein. The sample records 90,000 to 100,000 distinct CDR3 sequences, around 3.4% being singletons. This clonotype was counted many times. Its matching antigen is unknown. The V and J ends lost 4 bases and 0 bases, in that order; junction bases with no gene match: 2. The CDR3 runs 15 residues. CDR1 and CDR2 (germline): SGHTA, FQGTGA. This receptor was taken from a woman under 30 with multiple sclerosis. J is TRBJ2-1 and V is TRBV7-3, with 8 nucleotides matching TRBD1. The sample was PBMCs. The CDR3 loop reads CASSSTGGSYNEQFF. The CDR3 DNA is TGTGCCAGCAGCTCAACAGGGGGCTCCTACAATGAGCAGTTCTTC.